A selection of T cell receptor beta chains follows, all from one sample in a study of blood T cell repertoires in COVID-19. Repertoires were generated with immunoSEQ multiplex PCR, while TCRdb's copy carries only in-frame clones and drops some. Of some 170,000 clones detected, over 80% appear once; the ten largest clones hold 1.5% to 2%. Sequenced material: peripheral blood. The receptors originated from a woman aged 45-59 years with acute or convalescent COVID-19. The CDR3 runs from the conserved cysteine through the conserved F or W. Fields, in order: V gene, CDR3 protein.

>TRBV19
CASRTGGKNQPQHF
>TRBV16
CASSQTARNNEKLFF
>TRBV19
CASSIQTSGRGEQFF
>TRBV11-1
CASSSDRVPDTQYF
>TRBV20-1
CSASIGRGTARNPQHF
>TRBV6-5
CASTKGGSDSREQYF
>TRBV7-2
CASSFGGQPRAFF
>TRBV7-9
CASSSNSDEQYF
>TRBV19
CASSILAGVPDTQYF
>TRBV15
CATSRGPLTEQYF
>TRBV11-3
CASSLIDSGANVLTF
>TRBV7-8
CASSFESPAEAFF
>TRBV25-1
CASEGTAFYGYTF
>TRBV18
CASSPGTGDYEQYF
>TRBV6-1
CASSENGGWTGELFF
>TRBV4-1
CASSQPQGPTEAFF
>TRBV6-5
CASSYRTGGYQPQHF
>TRBV5-6
CASSPRLREKRTDTQYF
>TRBV30
CAWGSTGRGSEKLFF
>TRBV11-2
CASSPSGAEQYF
>TRBV27
CASSRDRGTDTQYF
>TRBV27
CASSPFEGEQFF
>TRBV10-3
CAISVEKNYGYTF
>TRBV7-8
CASSATSGRGRNSPLHF
>TRBV24-1
CATSDPGQGEETQYF
>TRBV5-1
CASSLDRLAEGTQYF
>TRBV27
CASSLSERGRDYGYTF
>TRBV4-3
CASSQDATGSIGGYTF
>TRBV5-5
CASSSSRGSNGYTF
>TRBV27
CASSLAGVQETQYF
>TRBV6-5
CASSRTGDEQYF